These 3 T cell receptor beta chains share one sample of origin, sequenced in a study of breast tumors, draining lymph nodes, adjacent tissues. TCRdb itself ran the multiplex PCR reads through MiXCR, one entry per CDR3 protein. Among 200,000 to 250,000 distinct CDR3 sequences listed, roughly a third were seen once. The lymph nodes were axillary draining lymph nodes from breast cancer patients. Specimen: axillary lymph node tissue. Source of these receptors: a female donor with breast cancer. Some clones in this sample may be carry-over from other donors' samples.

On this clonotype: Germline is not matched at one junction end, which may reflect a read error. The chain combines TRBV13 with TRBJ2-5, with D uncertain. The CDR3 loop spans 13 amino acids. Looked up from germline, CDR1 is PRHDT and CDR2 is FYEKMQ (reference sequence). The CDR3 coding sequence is TGCGCCAGCAGCTTGTATTCGGAAGAGACCCAGTACTTC. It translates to CASSLYSEETQYF.

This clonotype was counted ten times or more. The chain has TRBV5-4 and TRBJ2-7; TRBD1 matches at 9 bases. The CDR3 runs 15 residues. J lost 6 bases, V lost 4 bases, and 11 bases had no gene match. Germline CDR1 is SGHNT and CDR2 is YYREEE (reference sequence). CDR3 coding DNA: TGTGCCAGCAGCCTGGAAGGACAGGGGTTCGCCGAGCAGTACTTC. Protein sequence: CASSLEGQGFAEQYF.

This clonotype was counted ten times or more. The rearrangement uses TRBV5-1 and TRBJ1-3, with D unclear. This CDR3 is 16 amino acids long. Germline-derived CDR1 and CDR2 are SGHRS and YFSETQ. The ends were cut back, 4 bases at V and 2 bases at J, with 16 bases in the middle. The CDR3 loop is CASSREGWNTGNTIYF. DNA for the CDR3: TGCGCCAGCAGCAGGGAGGGATGGAACACTGGAAACACCATATATTTT.